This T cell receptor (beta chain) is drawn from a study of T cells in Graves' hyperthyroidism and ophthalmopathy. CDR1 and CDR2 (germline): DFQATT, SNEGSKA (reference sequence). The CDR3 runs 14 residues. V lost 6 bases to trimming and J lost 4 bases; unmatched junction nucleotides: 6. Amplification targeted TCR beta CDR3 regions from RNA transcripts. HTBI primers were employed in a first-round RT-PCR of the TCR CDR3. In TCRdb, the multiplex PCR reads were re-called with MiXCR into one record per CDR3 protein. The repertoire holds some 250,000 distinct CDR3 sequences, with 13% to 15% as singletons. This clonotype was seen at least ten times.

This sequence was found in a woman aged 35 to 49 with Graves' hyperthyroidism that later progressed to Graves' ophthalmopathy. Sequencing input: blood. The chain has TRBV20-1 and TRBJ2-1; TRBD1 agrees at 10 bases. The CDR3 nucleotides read TGCAGTGCCAACGGACAGGGGGTTTACAATGAGCAGTTCTTC. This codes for CSANGQGVYNEQFF.